This T cell receptor (beta chain) is drawn from a study of cytomegalovirus exposure and HLA in healthy donors. Whole-study context: The study's early data release held 75 million to 95 million unique TCRs from HLA-typed donors. Regarding the study as a whole: Through in vitro validation, a few CMV-associated chains were shown to be specific for CMV antigens. Presence/absence analyses treated sequencing depth as roughly uniform across donors. In a later analysis, an Asian-associated ancestry cluster reportedly showed fewer N-insertions than the roughly 700-donor mean.

Points on this clone: Its antigen is unidentified.

The germline V gene has CDR1 ENHRY and CDR2 SYGVKD. This CDR3 comprises 15 residues. Trimming shortened V by 8 bases and J by 8 bases, and 24 bases separated the two germline ends. Use of 60 Vbeta and 13 Jbeta primers characterized the PCR. TCRdb keeps only in-frame clones here, not all; method: immunoSEQ multiplex PCR. The data show some 200,000 clones, about 70% seen once. The TCR was taken from a woman younger than 45 in good health and CMV-seronegative. The chain recombines TRBV10-3 with TRBJ2-5; maybe TRBD1 (5 bases). The sample consisted of PBMCs. The CDR3, as DNA: TGTGCCATCGGGGCGACATCGGATTTTCGAGAAACCCAGTACTTC. Encoded protein: CAIGATSDFRETQYF.